This is a list of T cell receptor beta chains from one sample in a study of CD8 T cells in ankylosing spondylitis. TCRdb passed the 5' RACE reads through MiXCR, listing each CDR3 protein once. The sample lists a few hundred thousand distinct CDR3 sequences, around 20% occurring once. The sequenced sample consisted of blood, either unsorted or a sorted T cell fraction (not recorded which). The origin of the receptors is a male donor with ankylosing spondylitis or in good health (not recorded which). Both conserved end residues are part of each CDR3. The order of the fields is V gene, D gene, clone size, J gene, CDR3 DNA, CDR3 protein. The D gene is left open where the match is weak. Clone sizes are given selectively: once, few, many, or a class where the clone is expanded.

TRBV7-9,.,many,TRBJ2-1,TGTGCCAGCAGGGACAGCTCCTACAATGAGCAGTTCTTC,CASRDSSYNEQFF
TRBV12-3/TRBV12-4,.,.,TRBJ1-1,TGTGCCAGCAGTTTTTTGGGGATGAACACTGAAGCTTTCTTT,CASSFLGMNTEAFF
TRBV10-3,.,.,TRBJ2-1,TGTGCCATCAGTGAGTCCTACAATGAGCAGTTCTTC,CAISESYNEQFF
TRBV4-1,.,few,TRBJ2-3,TGCGCCAGCAGCCAAGGTTGGGGGACAGATACGCAGTATTTT,CASSQGWGTDTQYF
TRBV7-2,.,many,TRBJ1-4,TGTGCCAGCAGCCCCCATGGTTATGGTAGTGAAAAACTGTTTTTT,CASSPHGYGSEKLFF
TRBV10-3,.,.,TRBJ2-3,TGTGCCATCAGTGTACTAGGGGTTGAGGCAGATACGCAGTATTTT,CAISVLGVEADTQYF
TRBV29-1,.,few,TRBJ2-1,TGCAGTCCATTATGGGTGAGGTCTTACAATGAGCAGTTCTTC,CSPLWVRSYNEQFF
TRBV7-8,TRBD1,.,TRBJ2-2,TGTGCCAGCAGCCCTGCCTGGACAGGGGGCGGCCCCGGGGAGCTGTTTTTT,CASSPAWTGGGPGELFF
TRBV12-3/TRBV12-4,TRBD1,few,TRBJ2-3,TGTGCCAGCAGTTCTCCGACAGGGTGGTCGGCAGATACGCAGTATTTT,CASSSPTGWSADTQYF
TRBV6-2/TRBV6-3,TRBD2,.,TRBJ2-7,TGTGCCAGCAGTTCCACCGGGTGGGAACTAGCGCAGGAGGCCTACGAGCAGTACTTC,CASSSTGWELAQEAYEQYF
TRBV4-1,.,few,TRBJ2-3,TGCGCCAGCAGCCAAGAAGGAGCTGGGGGGCTCGGAGGAGATACGCAGTATTTT,CASSQEGAGGLGGDTQYF
TRBV28,.,few,TRBJ2-5,TGTGCCAGCAGTTCAGTTCGTGGGGTACTGGAAGAGACCCAGTACTTC,CASSSVRGVLEETQYF
TRBV29-1,TRBD1,.,TRBJ2-6,TGCAGCGTACAGGGGGTTAAGGGGGCCAACGTCCTGACTTTC,CSVQGVKGANVLTF
TRBV6-5,.,.,TRBJ1-1,TGTGCCAGCAGTTACGATGGCGGTGGCGGAGCTTTCTTT,CASSYDGGGGAFF
TRBV4-1,.,many,TRBJ2-3,TGTGCCAGCAGCCAAGGGGATACGCAGTATTTT,CASSQGDTQYF
TRBV7-2,.,few,TRBJ2-7,TGTGCCAGCAGCTTAATCCCAGGGCCCCACGAGCAGTACTTC,CASSLIPGPHEQYF
TRBV7-9,TRBD1,.,TRBJ2-7,TGTGCCAGCAGCCTCGGGGCAGGGGGCGGTACCTACGAGCAGTACTTC,CASSLGAGGGTYEQYF
TRBV4-2,.,.,TRBJ2-2,TGTGCCAGCAGCCAAGAATGGTTACGGCGGAACACCGGGGAGCTGTTTTTT,CASSQEWLRRNTGELFF
TRBV20-1,.,.,TRBJ2-7,TGCAGTGCTAGAGATCGGGGCAGGCTCGCCTACGAGCAGTACTTC,CSARDRGRLAYEQYF
TRBV10-3,.,.,TRBJ2-1,TGTGCCATCAGTGATGTAGGCAGGGGCAATGAGCAGTTCTTC,CAISDVGRGNEQFF
TRBV7-9,.,few,TRBJ2-5,TGTGCCAGCAGTGACACTTATAAGGAAGAGACCCAGTACTTC,CASSDTYKEETQYF
TRBV12-3/TRBV12-4,TRBD2,.,TRBJ2-5,TGTGCCAGCAGCGGAGGGACTAGCGGAAACCAAGAGACCCAGTACTTC,CASSGGTSGNQETQYF
TRBV10-3,TRBD1,many,TRBJ2-7,TGTGCCATCAGTGAGACAGGGGGCCCCTACGAGCAGTACTTC,CAISETGGPYEQYF
TRBV7-6,.,.,TRBJ1-6,TGTGCCAGCAGCTTAGCTGAGGATTCACCCCTCCACTTT,CASSLAEDSPLHF
TRBV12-3/TRBV12-4,.,.,TRBJ1-1,TGTGCCAGCAGTTTAGGGGGAGAGGACACTGAAGCTTTCTTT,CASSLGGEDTEAFF
TRBV10-2,.,.,TRBJ2-3,TGCGCCAGCAGTGGAGACGGAGGCACAGATACGCAGTATTTT,CASSGDGGTDTQYF
TRBV11-2,TRBD2,.,TRBJ2-5,TGTGCCAGCATCCCAGCGGGGGGGCCAGAGACCCAGTACTTC,CASIPAGGPETQYF
TRBV12-3/TRBV12-4,.,.,TRBJ2-4,TGTGCCAGCAGCTCGAGCGTAGCCAAAAACATTCAGTACTTC,CASSSSVAKNIQYF
TRBV7-6,TRBD2,few,TRBJ2-1,TGTGCCAGCAGCCGGCGGGGGTTCGACAATGAGCAGTTCTTC,CASSRRGFDNEQFF
TRBV20-1,.,few,TRBJ2-7,TGCAGTGCTAGAGATCTGGAGGAGCACCCCTACGAGCAGTACTTC,CSARDLEEHPYEQYF
TRBV27,.,few,TRBJ2-7,TGTGCCAGCAGTTTATCGGCCGACGAGCAGTACTTC,CASSLSADEQYF
TRBV6-5,.,.,TRBJ2-3,TGTGCCAGCAGTTCACTGACAGTCAACCCAGATACGCAGTATTTT,CASSSLTVNPDTQYF
TRBV2,TRBD2,.,TRBJ2-3,TGTGCCAGCAGTGTCCCGGGACTAGTGGGTCCAACCACAGATACGCAGTATTTT,CASSVPGLVGPTTDTQYF
TRBV20-1,.,few,TRBJ2-5,TGCAGTGCTAGAGATCGCGCCCAAGAGACCCAGTACTTC,CSARDRAQETQYF
TRBV24-1,.,few,TRBJ2-1,TGTGCCACCAGTGATGTGGCAGGGAACAATGAGCAGTTCTTC,CATSDVAGNNEQFF
TRBV30,.,few,TRBJ2-5,TGTGCCTGGAGTGTACTTGGAGGGGCCGGGGAGACCCAGTACTTC,CAWSVLGGAGETQYF
TRBV4-2,.,many,TRBJ2-7,TGTGCCAGCAGCCAAACCGGGACAAGCTACGAGCAGTACTTC,CASSQTGTSYEQYF
TRBV16,TRBD2,.,TRBJ2-7,TGTGCCAGCAGCCTTACCGGGACTAGTTTCTACGAGCAGTACTTC,CASSLTGTSFYEQYF
TRBV9,TRBD2,.,TRBJ2-3,TGTGCCAGCAGCGTAGTTCCTAGCGGGGGCCTTAGCACAGATACGCAGTATTTT,CASSVVPSGGLSTDTQYF
TRBV11-2,TRBD1,once,TRBJ2-6,TGTGCCAGCAGAAACGGACAGGGGATTTCTGGGGCCAACGTCCTGACTTTC,CASRNGQGISGANVLTF
TRBV20-1,TRBD1,.,TRBJ2-2,TGCAGTGCTAGAGAACAGGGGCGTAGAACCGGGGAGCTGTTTTTT,CSAREQGRRTGELFF
TRBV6-1,.,.,TRBJ2-1,TGTGCCAGCAGTGATCTTGGGGACTCAAGATACAATGAGCAGTTCTTC,CASSDLGDSRYNEQFF
TRBV5-1,TRBD1,.,TRBJ2-7,TGCGCCAGCAGCTCGGGACAGGGGGATGTCTACGAGCAGTACTTC,CASSSGQGDVYEQYF
TRBV12-3/TRBV12-4,TRBD1,.,TRBJ2-1,TGTGCCAGCAGCCGCGGGAACAGGGGGCCTACCCAGGGCTCCTACAATGAGCAGTTCTTC,CASSRGNRGPTQGSYNEQFF
TRBV12-3/TRBV12-4,.,.,TRBJ2-4,TGTGCCAGCAGGGGAATTACGGAAAACATTCAGTACTTC,CASRGITENIQYF
TRBV12-3/TRBV12-4,TRBD1,.,TRBJ2-2,TGTGCCAGCAGTTTAGCGCAAGGACAGGCGGCCGGGACCGGGGAGCTGTTTTTT,CASSLAQGQAAGTGELFF
TRBV9,TRBD2,.,TRBJ2-6,TGTGCCAGCAGCGTAGGAGGCCTAGCGGGGACCTCTGGGGCCAACGTCCTGACTTTC,CASSVGGLAGTSGANVLTF
TRBV12-3/TRBV12-4,.,.,TRBJ2-3,TGTGCCAGCAGTCCAAGGGTAGCGGGCACAGATACGCAGTATTTT,CASSPRVAGTDTQYF
TRBV4-2,TRBD2,.,TRBJ2-1,TGTGCCAGCAGCCAATACTCCCGAGCGGGGGGGCCGATCAATGAGCAGTTCTTC,CASSQYSRAGGPINEQFF
TRBV12-3/TRBV12-4,TRBD2,.,TRBJ2-1,TGTGCCAGCAGCCCGGGACTAGCGGCGAATTTGGATGAGCAGTTCTTC,CASSPGLAANLDEQFF
TRBV7-9,.,.,TRBJ2-5,TGTGCCAGCAGCGCGGGACCACGGCCAGAGACCCAGTACTTC,CASSAGPRPETQYF
TRBV20-1,TRBD1,.,TRBJ1-4,TGCAGTGCTTCTATGGGACAGGGGGCGAGTGAAAAACTGTTTTTT,CSASMGQGASEKLFF
TRBV25-1,.,.,TRBJ2-2,TGTGCCACCCAACATTCGGTGAACACCGGGGAGCTGTTTTTT,CATQHSVNTGELFF